A single T cell receptor beta chain is shown here with its context. Its antigen remains unidentified. The data belong to a study of CD8+CD57+ T cells in acquired aplastic anemia. Study at large: Sorted cells (CD4+ and CD8+) yielded DNA amounts that averaged approximately 2.9 ug. Overall study findings and caveats: Patients were compared with controls for CD8+ Simpson's diversity, and no significant difference emerged.

This CDR3 has 17 amino acids. Germline assignment: CDR1 SGHVS and CDR2 FQNEAQ. Trimming took 1 base from V and 4 from J; bases not matched to a gene: 12. CDR3 and TCR beta VDJ profiling relied on a genomic DNA template. A single record per CDR3 protein comes from TCRdb applying MiXCR to the reads. The sample carries about 190,000 distinct CDR3 sequences, 64% recorded once. The receptor comes from a human donor with severe aplastic anemia or a healthy control (not recorded which). The sequencing sample was made of sorted CD4+, CD8+, or CD8+CD57+ T cells (not recorded which) from PBMCs. The chain combines TRBV7-8 with TRBJ1-1; 7 bases fit TRBD1. In nucleotides, the CDR3 is TGTGCCAGCAGCTTAGGAAGGGACAGACCTTTGAGCACTGAAGCTTTCTTT. Its translation: CASSLGRDRPLSTEAFF.